This TCR beta chain is from a study of monozygotic twins with inflammatory bowel disease. With respect to this clonotype: Antigen specificity is unknown.

Study conclusions and caveats: A lone strong IBD-associated signal or clonotype found no support. The authors note that differing immunosuppressive treatments may have added variability to patient repertoires. Especially where disease activity was present, IBD patients had fewer clonotypes in common with others than healthy twins did.

UMIs with a 6-nucleotide sample barcode were added by template switching. Following a re-call of the 5' RACE reads, TCRdb has one entry per CDR3 protein and lacks DNA. This sample contains some 300,000 distinct CDR3 sequences. Sequences were obtained from blood. This TCR was sampled from a human donor with ulcerative colitis or Crohn's disease, or a healthy co-twin of an affected twin (not recorded which).

CDR3 protein: CASSLSGGRAGRSYEQYF. The V and J genes are TRBV11-1 and TRBJ2-7; TCRdb gives TRBD2 as the D gene, but with no DNA this cannot be confirmed. Germline CDR1 and CDR2: SGHAT and FQDESV (reference sequence). This CDR3 comprises 18 residues.